This T cell receptor (beta chain) is from a study of blood T cells in healthy people across ages. The germline gives CDR1 ENHRY, CDR2 SYGVKD. V shed 0 bases and J 7 bases; nucleotides not matched to a gene: 10. The CDR3 loop spans 17 amino acids. A second PCR, run for roughly 7 to 12 cycles, used a sample-barcoded 5' primer plus a J-beta primer mix. Tagging of each cDNA molecule was performed by a template-switch adaptor with 12 random nucleotides. One entry per CDR3 protein results from TCRdb running MiXCR on the 5' RACE reads. The top ten hold about 8% of the sample, which has roughly 1,700,000 distinct CDR3 sequences, over 25% seen once.

Sequencing was carried out using blood. The TCR sequence derives from a woman aged 30 to 39 in good health. The chain joins TRBV10-3 to TRBJ2-1; 9 nucleotides match TRBD2. CDR3 coding DNA: TGTGCCATCAGTGAGTCGGGGTGGTCTAGCGGGAAGAATGAGCAGTTCTTC. It is translated as CAISESGWSSGKNEQFF.